This record concerns one T cell receptor (beta chain) sequence. Antigen unknown. This specimen comes from a study of monozygotic twins with inflammatory bowel disease. Notes on the study in general: What may have added variability to patient repertoires is that immunosuppressive treatments differed. The co-twins with IBD showed lower TCRbeta diversity (inverse Simpson) than their healthy siblings.

TCRdb reprocessed the 5' RACE reads, with one entry per CDR3 protein and no DNA. The listing contains 190,000 or so distinct CDR3 sequences. Looked up from germline, CDR1 is MNHNS and CDR2 is SASEGT. The CDR3 sequence is 16 residues long. The rearrangement joins TRBV6-1 to TRBJ1-2; TCRdb's assignment of TRBD1 cannot be checked, as there is no DNA. The sequence was collected from a human donor with ulcerative colitis or Crohn's disease, or a healthy co-twin of an affected twin (not recorded which). The material sequenced was blood. The CDR3 sequence is CASSLALSPWGDGYTF.